One and the same sample provided the 25 T cell receptor beta chains below, sequenced in a study of PD-L1 blockade in urothelial cancer. Time point meaning: peripheral blood 6 weeks after treatment start. The protocol was immunoSEQ multiplex PCR, while the TCRdb copy is restricted to in-frame clones and leaves out a portion. The sample includes more than 95,000 clones, around 86% of them seen just once. Sequences were derived from PBMCs, sampled around atezolizumab (anti-PD-L1) treatment. These receptor sequences come from a man aged 50 to 59 with urothelial cancer.

The V gene is TRBV21-1, the J gene TRBJ2-5; whether TRBD1, the table's D call, matches the DNA was not checked. TRBV21-1 corresponds to a pseudogene. The CDR3 runs to 12 residues. DNA of the CDR3: TGTGCCAGCAGACATCAGGGTGAGACCCAGTACTTC. Its protein product is CASRHQGETQYF.

This clone was counted a few times. The chain uses TRBV14 and TRBJ2-1; D gene ambiguous. Between the trimmed V and J ends, which lost 2 bases and 7 bases, there was a span of 6 bases. The CDR3 contains 12 residues. Germline-derived CDR1 and CDR2 are SGHDN and FVKESK. Here the CDR3 DNA reads TGTGCCAGCAGCCAATCTCTAAATGAGCAGTTCTTC. Residues: CASSQSLNEQFF. The full variable domain, rest sourced from reference TRBV14 and TRBJ2-1, is EAGVTQFPSHSVIEKGQTVTLRCDPISGHDNLYWYRRVMGKEIKFLLHFVKESKQDESGMPNNRFLAERTGGTYSTLKVQPAELEDSGVYFCASSQSLNEQFFGPGTRLTVL.

The V call is TRBV6-1, the J call TRBJ2-4; TRBD2 agrees at 7 bases. The germline CDR1 and CDR2 sequences are MNHNS and SASEGT. The CDR3 is 20 residues long. Trimming at V came to 0 bases and at J to 0 bases, leaving 14 bases not matched to a gene. CDR3 DNA sequence: TGTGCCAGCAGTGAAGCGCTGGGAGGGTGGATGAGGCTAGCCAAAAACATTCAGTACTTC. It is translated as CASSEALGGWMRLAKNIQYF.

This chain joins TRBV5-4 and TRBJ1-1; 8 bases are a match to TRBD1. The CDR3 contains 15 residues. Germline V gene data show CDR1 as SGHNT and CDR2 as YYREEE (reference sequence). V gave up 4 bases and J gave up 2 bases; unmatched junction bases: 7. CDR3 amino acids: CASSARDRSNTEAFF. The CDR3 coding sequence is TGTGCCAGCAGCGCCCGGGACAGGAGTAACACTGAAGCTTTCTTT.

The chain has TRBV21-1 and TRBJ1-2; the table's D call TRBD1 went unverified against the DNA. TRBV21-1 is a documented pseudogene. The CDR3 totals 14 residues. CDR3 amino acids: CASSKISANYGYTF. The DNA for the CDR3 is TGTGCCAGCAGCAAAATCTCAGCTAACTATGGCTACACCTTC.

The chain couples TRBV7-8 to TRBJ1-1; no firm D call. V shed 3 bases and J shed 0 bases, with 8 bases lying between them. Germline values: CDR1 SGHVS, CDR2 FQNEAQ. This CDR3 is built from 14 residues. The CDR3 here is CASSLGGLNTEAFF. The CDR3 DNA is TGTGCCAGCAGCTTGGGAGGCTTGAACACTGAAGCTTTCTTT.

As DNA, the CDR3 is TGTGCCAGCTCACAGGGGACTCAAGAGACCCAGTACTTC. It translates to CASSQGTQETQYF. The chain carries TRBV18 and TRBJ2-5, with D perhaps matching TRBD2 (6 bases). The V end lost 4 bases, the J end lost 2 bases, and 8 bases lay between the germline ends. Germline V lookup: CDR1 KGHSH, CDR2 LQKENI. The CDR3 is 13 residues long.

The chain couples TRBV19 to TRBJ2-1, with 8 positions matching TRBD1. J gave up 5 bases and V 10 bases, and 10 bases lay outside the gene matches. The germline CDR1 and CDR2 sequences are LNHDA and SQIVND (reference sequence). CDR3 size: 14 residues. CDR3 loop: CANGDRGRDNEQFF. The CDR3 DNA reads TGTGCCAATGGAGACAGGGGCCGGGACAATGAGCAGTTCTTC.

The V and J genes are TRBV28 and TRBJ2-3; 10 bases fit TRBD1. This CDR3 comprises 14 residues. The V and J ends lost 6 bases and 2 bases, in that order; junction bases with no gene match: 2. CDR1 and CDR2 from the germline V gene are MDHEN and SYDVKM. CDR3 residues: CASRGTGATDTQYF. CDR3 nucleotides: TGTGCCAGCAGGGGGACAGGGGCCACAGATACGCAGTATTTT.

The chain employs TRBV7-8 and TRBJ1-1, with D possibly TRBD1 on 5 matching bases. Trimming removed 2 bases from V and 2 bases from J, with 12 bases in between. CDR1 is SGHVS, CDR2 FQNEAQ, per germline. The CDR3 consists of 15 residues. DNA for the CDR3: TGTGCCAGCAGCTTAACCTCAGGGTTCAACACTGAAGCTTTCTTT. Its translation: CASSLTSGFNTEAFF.

The gene calls are TRBV2 and TRBJ1-4; the D gene is possibly TRBD1 (5 bases). V lost 4 bases and J lost 4, with 16 bases in between. Germline V lookup: CDR1 SNHLY, CDR2 FYNNEI. There are 16 residues in the CDR3. Here the CDR3 reads CASSATEGWGNEKLFF. As DNA, the CDR3 is TGTGCCAGCAGTGCTACGGAGGGGTGGGGTAATGAAAAACTGTTTTTT.

This chain joins TRBV19 and TRBJ2-1; TRBD1 aligns across 7 bases. Trimming at V came to 5 bases and at J to 9 bases, leaving 13 bases not matched to a gene. There are 15 residues in the CDR3. Germline V gene lookup returns CDR1 LNHDA and CDR2 SQIVND (reference sequence). This CDR3 is CASSRDRASDGEQFF. Written as DNA, the CDR3 is TGTGCCAGTAGTCGTGACAGGGCATCAGATGGTGAGCAGTTCTTC.

The J gene is TRBJ1-5, the V gene TRBV19, with 9 positions matching TRBD1. V trimming: 5 bases; J trimming: 6 bases; junction bases outside the gene matches: 20. Germline V gene lookup returns CDR1 LNHDA and CDR2 SQIVND (reference sequence). The CDR3 loop spans 19 amino acids. CDR3 loop: CASSPRLTGGKTGGQPQHF. CDR3 nucleotide sequence: TGTGCCAGTAGTCCGCGGCTCACAGGGGGCAAAACCGGGGGTCAGCCCCAGCATTTT.

The gene calls are TRBV27 and TRBJ1-1; a weak D match, TRBD1 (5 bases). Germline lookup yields CDR1 MNHEY and CDR2 SMNVEV (reference sequence). V was trimmed by 8 bases and J by 3 bases, leaving 16 bases between them. This CDR3 has 14 amino acids. Here the CDR3 DNA reads TGTGCCAGCGGCGGGGGAGGCAGCCACACTGAAGCTTTCTTT. Translation gives CASGGGGSHTEAFF.

This clone was recorded once. The chain employs TRBV9 and TRBJ2-3; 7 bases line up with TRBD2. Germline values: CDR1 SGDLS, CDR2 YYNGEE. The trim removed 0 bases at V and 5 bases at J, leaving 9 bases unmatched. CDR3 size: 16 residues. The CDR3 nucleotides are TGTGCCAGCAGCGTAGAGCTAGGGAGGGGAGTAGATACGCAGTATTTT. The encoded protein is CASSVELGRGVDTQYF.

The chain is built from TRBV28 and TRBJ1-5, with 8 nucleotides matching TRBD1. Germline V gene data show CDR1 as MDHEN and CDR2 as SYDVKM. The trim removed 3 bases at V and 6 bases at J, leaving 10 bases unmatched. The CDR3 spans 16 residues. CDR3 coding DNA: TGTGCCAGCAGTTTCGGGGCAGGGGGCTTCGGTCAGCCCCAGCATTTT. It encodes CASSFGAGGFGQPQHF.

The chain links TRBV9 to TRBJ2-7; 8 nucleotides line up with TRBD1. The CDR3 is 16 residues long. Germline V CDR1 and CDR2: SGDLS, YYNGEE. Germline trimming cut 0 bases from V and 3 bases from J; bases unmatched to any gene: 8. Here the CDR3 reads CASSVVPGQGLYEQYF. Written as DNA, the CDR3 is TGTGCCAGCAGCGTAGTTCCAGGACAGGGTCTCTACGAGCAGTACTTC.

This chain connects TRBV19 to TRBJ1-1; D gene ambiguous. The germline V gene encodes CDR1 LNHDA and CDR2 SQIVND (reference sequence). The CDR3 runs to 16 residues. Trimming took off 1 base at V and 1 base at J, with 13 bases between the two ends. CDR3 bases: TGTGCCAGTAGTATAGTACCGGCAGGCCCGAACACTGAAGCTTTCTTT. It codes for CASSIVPAGPNTEAFF.

A few counts support this clone. The chain carries TRBV4-1 and TRBJ1-6; D perhaps matches TRBD1 (6 bases). Per germline, CDR1 MGHRA and CDR2 YSYEKL. The CDR3 has 14 amino acids. Trimming removed 4 bases from V and 8 bases from J, with 12 bases in between. CDR3 sequence reads: CASSPRTADSPLHF. The DNA for the CDR3 is TGCGCCAGCAGCCCTCGGACAGCCGATTCACCCCTCCACTTT.

The sample holds a few counts of this clone. The gene calls are TRBV11-2 and TRBJ1-2; D perhaps matches TRBD1 (5 bases). V dropped 4 bases and J dropped 5 bases, with 23 bases sitting between them. The germline CDR1 and CDR2 sequences are SGHAT and FQNNGV. CDR3 size: 17 residues. As DNA, the CDR3 is TGTGCCAGCAGCTCCTTCAACCGCAGGGATCTTTCGTATGGCTACACCTTC. This gives the protein CASSSFNRRDLSYGYTF.

This clone was observed a single time. The DNA for the CDR3 is TGTGCCAGCAGCTTGTGGGGGGGAGCAGGGAAGGTCACTGAAGCTTTCTTT. Its translation is CASSLWGGAGKVTEAFF. The chain joins TRBV5-6 to TRBJ1-1; perhaps TRBD1 as D (5 bases). Trimming cost V 1 base and J 4 bases, with 20 bases left between them. Germline lookup yields CDR1 SGHDT and CDR2 YYEEEE. The CDR3 runs to 17 residues.

The J gene is TRBJ2-5, the V gene TRBV28; D gene ambiguous. The V end was cut by 8 bases, the J end by 7 bases, with 11 bases between. The CDR3 loop spans 11 amino acids. From germline, CDR1 is MDHEN and CDR2 SYDVKM. In nucleotides, the CDR3 is TGTGCCAGCCGCCGAGCTACGACCCAGTACTTC. Its translation is CASRRATTQYF.

This chain joins TRBV6-1 and TRBJ2-7; 10 bases are a match to TRBD2. The CDR3 contains 17 residues. The V gene's germline CDR1 is MNHNS and CDR2 SASEGT. J was trimmed by 6 bases and V by 2 bases; bases with no gene match: 13. The CDR3 nucleotides are TGTGCCAGCAGTGAACGACTAGCGGGCCACCAAGGGCTCGAGCAGTACTTC. It yields the protein CASSERLAGHQGLEQYF.

The chain combines TRBV11-2 with TRBJ2-7; D unresolved. Germline V gene data show CDR1 as SGHAT and CDR2 as FQNNGV. V dropped 1 base and J dropped 2 bases, with 6 bases sitting between them. The CDR3 loop spans 13 amino acids. The CDR3 sequence: CASSLVGTYEQYF. In DNA form, the CDR3 reads TGTGCCAGCAGCTTAGTTGGCACCTACGAGCAGTACTTC. Looking up the rest from reference TRBV11-2 and TRBJ2-7 gives the full variable domain: EAGVAQSPRYKIIEKRQSVAFWCNPISGHATLYWYQQILGQGPKLLIQFQNNGVVDDSQLPKDRFSAERLKGVDSTLKIQPAKLEDSAVYLCASSLVGTYEQYFGPGTRLTVT.

The chain recombines TRBV4-2 with TRBJ2-2; D perhaps matches TRBD2 (5 bases). The V gene lost 2 bases and the J gene lost 0 bases, with 16 bases spanning the gap. Germline CDR1 reads LGHNA; CDR2 reads YNFKEQ. The CDR3 loop spans 18 amino acids. The CDR3 spells CASSQRPGRLSNTGELFF. As DNA, the CDR3 is TGTGCCAGCAGCCAACGCCCGGGGAGACTTTCGAACACCGGGGAGCTGTTTTTT.